This T cell receptor beta chain was sequenced in a study of shared clonotypes between healthy human individuals. Study-wide results and limits: The authors sampled blood alone, and tissue repertoires likely differ.

This table comes from immunoSEQ multiplex PCR, and its TCRdb copy is limited to in-frame clones, with some not included. Here the sample spans roughly 2 million clones, 90% to 96% being singletons. As to this clone: Antigen specificity is unknown.

The CDR3 covers 14 residues. Germline CDR1 SGHDT, CDR2 YYEEEE. V dropped 1 base and J dropped 1 base, with 8 bases sitting between them. Sequencing used naive CD4+ T cells sorted from blood. The subset was: CD45RA+ positively selected. This TCR came from a young man in good health. The genes are TRBV5-6 and TRBJ1-1, with a weak D call TRBD1 (5 bases). The CDR3 is CASSLLQGNTEAFF. The CDR3 coding sequence is TGTGCCAGCAGCTTGCTCCAGGGGAACACTGAAGCTTTCTTT.